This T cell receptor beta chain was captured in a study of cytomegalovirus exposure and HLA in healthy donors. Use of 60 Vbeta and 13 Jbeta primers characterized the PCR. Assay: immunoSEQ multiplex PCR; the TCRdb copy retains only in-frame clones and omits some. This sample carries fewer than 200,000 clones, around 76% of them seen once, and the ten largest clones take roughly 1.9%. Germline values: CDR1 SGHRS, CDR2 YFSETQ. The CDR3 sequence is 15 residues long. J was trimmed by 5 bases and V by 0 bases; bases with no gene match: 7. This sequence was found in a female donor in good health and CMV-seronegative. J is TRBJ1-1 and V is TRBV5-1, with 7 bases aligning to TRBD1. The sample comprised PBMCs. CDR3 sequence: CASSLEGGRGTEAFF. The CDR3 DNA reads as TGCGCCAGCAGCTTGGAAGGGGGCCGGGGGACTGAAGCTTTCTTT.